This TCR beta chain emerged from a study of blood T cell repertoires in COVID-19. About this clone itself: The same CDR3 arises from other DNA sequences in this sample as well.

Germline CDR1 KGHSH, CDR2 LQKENI. J was trimmed by 1 base and V by 6 bases; bases with no gene match: 5. The CDR3 sequence is 14 residues long. Clones were read by immunoSEQ multiplex PCR, and TCRdb kept only the in-frame ones, dropping some. The sample consists of hundreds of thousands of clones, roughly 85% of them appearing once. This TCR was sampled from a woman aged 30 to 39 with active or convalescent COVID-19. The chain joins TRBV18 to TRBJ1-1; TRBD1 matches 7 bases. The sample comprised peripheral blood. CDR3 sequence reads: CASSSGTENTEAFF. CDR3 nucleotides: TGTGCCAGCTCGTCCGGGACAGAGAACACTGAAGCTTTCTTT.